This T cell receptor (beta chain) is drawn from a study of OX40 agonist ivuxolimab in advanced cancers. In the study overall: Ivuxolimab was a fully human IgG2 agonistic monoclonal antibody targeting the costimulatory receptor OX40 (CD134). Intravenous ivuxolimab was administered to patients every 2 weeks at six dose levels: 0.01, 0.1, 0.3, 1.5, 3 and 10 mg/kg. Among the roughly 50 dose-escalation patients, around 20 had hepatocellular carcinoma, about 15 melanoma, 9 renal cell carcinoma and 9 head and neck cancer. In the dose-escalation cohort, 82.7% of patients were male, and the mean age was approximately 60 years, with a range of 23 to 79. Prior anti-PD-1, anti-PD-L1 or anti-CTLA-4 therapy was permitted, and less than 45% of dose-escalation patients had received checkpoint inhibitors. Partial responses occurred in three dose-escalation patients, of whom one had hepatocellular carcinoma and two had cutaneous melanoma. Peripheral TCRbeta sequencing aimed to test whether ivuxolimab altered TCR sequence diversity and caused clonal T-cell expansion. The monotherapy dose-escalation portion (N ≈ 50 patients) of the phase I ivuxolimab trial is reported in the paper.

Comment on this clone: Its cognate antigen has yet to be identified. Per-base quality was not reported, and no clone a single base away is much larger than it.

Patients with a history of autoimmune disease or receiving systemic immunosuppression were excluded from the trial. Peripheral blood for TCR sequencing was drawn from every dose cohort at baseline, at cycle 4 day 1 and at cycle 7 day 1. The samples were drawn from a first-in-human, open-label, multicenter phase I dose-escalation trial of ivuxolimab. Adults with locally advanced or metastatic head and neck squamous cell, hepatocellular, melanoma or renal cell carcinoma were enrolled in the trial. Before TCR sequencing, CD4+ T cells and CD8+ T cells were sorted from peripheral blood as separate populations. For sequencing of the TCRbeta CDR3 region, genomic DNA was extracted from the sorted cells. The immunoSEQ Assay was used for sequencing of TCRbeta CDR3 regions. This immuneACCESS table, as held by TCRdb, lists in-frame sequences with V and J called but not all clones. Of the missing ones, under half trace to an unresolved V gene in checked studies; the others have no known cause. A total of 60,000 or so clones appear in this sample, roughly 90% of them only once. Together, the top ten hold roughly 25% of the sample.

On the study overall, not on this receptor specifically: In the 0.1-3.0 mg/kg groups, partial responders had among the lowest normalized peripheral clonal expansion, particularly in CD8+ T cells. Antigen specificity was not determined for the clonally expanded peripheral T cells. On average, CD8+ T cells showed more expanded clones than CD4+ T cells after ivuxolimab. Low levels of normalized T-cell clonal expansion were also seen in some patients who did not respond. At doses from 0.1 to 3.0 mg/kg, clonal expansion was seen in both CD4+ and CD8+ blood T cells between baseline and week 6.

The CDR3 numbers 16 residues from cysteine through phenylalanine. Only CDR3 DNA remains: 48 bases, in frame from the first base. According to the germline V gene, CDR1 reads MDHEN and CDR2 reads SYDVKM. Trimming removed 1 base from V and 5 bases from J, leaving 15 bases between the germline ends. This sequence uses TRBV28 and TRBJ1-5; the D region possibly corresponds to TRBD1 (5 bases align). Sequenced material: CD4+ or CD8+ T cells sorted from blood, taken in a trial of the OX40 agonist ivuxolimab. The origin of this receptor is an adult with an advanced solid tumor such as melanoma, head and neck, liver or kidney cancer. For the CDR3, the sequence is CASSLLEGATYQPQHF. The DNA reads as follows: TGTGCCAGCAGTTTATTAGAAGGGGCCACGTATCAGCCCCAGCATTTT.